This entry features one TCR beta chain sequence. Its cognate antigen has yet to be identified. Base-call qualities are not available, and no considerably larger clone is one nucleotide away. These data are taken from a study of shared clonotypes between healthy human individuals (dated by TCRdb to 2019 to 2021). Background on the whole study: The cohort included a few men and a couple of women between 18 and 49 years of age. To estimate repertoire size and how much clonotype sharing occurs between individuals, the study deeply sequenced the blood TCR repertoires of a handful of healthy adults. Leukapheresis yielded between about 0.94 and 10 billion PBMCs per donor. Per donor, three plates each were used for CD4 naive and CD4 memory, two for CD8 naive, and one for CD8 memory. To increase sequencing depth and limit assay-specific biases, different laboratories used diverse techniques to prepare libraries and sequence TCR repertoires. Results the study describes overall, beyond this receptor: Based on pairwise subsampling, the degree of clonotype sharing among donors was expected to be affected by sequencing depth. Sharing across four donors was observed for around 5% of naive CD4, around 3.5% of naive CD8, 2% to 2.5% of memory CD4, and about 0.39% of memory CD8 clonotypes. Sampling was limited to blood, and TCR repertoires in tissue likely differ from TCR repertoires in blood. Larger estimated clonotype richness was generally found for naive subsets than for memory subsets. Because the study included only a small number of donors, the genetic and exposure-history diversity represented was limited. Higher generation probabilities were observed for clonotypes shared by all four sorted-subset donors than for non-shared clonotypes. Incomplete sequencing was indicated by rarefaction of sorted-subset datasets, despite the large sequencing depth.

Healthy HIV-negative adults with no recently reported acute infections or vaccinations were included as donors. All donors were Caucasian adults living in Nashville, Tennessee, USA. CD4+ T cells were enriched through magnetic negative selection, after which naive cells were positively selected on CD45RA and the remaining negative fraction served as the memory subset. Blood was collected by leukapheresis, and PBMCs were isolated by Ficoll-Histopaque density gradient centrifugation and then cryopreserved in liquid nitrogen vapor phase. Analytical flow cytometry was used to check the purity and quantity of every magnetically sorted T cell population. Each sorted fraction had its genomic DNA isolated and then quantified by UV absorbance on a Nanodrop 2000c. Clipping removes 7 bases from V and 4 bases from J, with 8 as the unmatched junction base count. According to the germline V gene (reference sequence), CDR1 reads LNHDA and CDR2 reads SQIVND. Its CDR3 holds 14 amino acids, cysteine through phenylalanine. CDR3 DNA is the only sequence kept; it has 42 bases, read in frame from the first base.

Using the deep immunoSEQ assay, TCR CDR3 regions were amplified from genomic DNA by multiplex PCR. Extracted genomic DNA from each cell subset was spread evenly across all wells of several immunoSEQ 96-well plates, with each plate serving as a replicate. Each replicate PCR for sorted subsets received about 220 ng genomic DNA, equal to 30,000 or so T cell genomes. Purified libraries were measured with a Qubit 3.0 fluorometer, size-checked on a Bioanalyzer 2100, and measured again with the KAPA Library Quantification kit. Each immunoSEQ 96-well plate was sequenced on its own single-read 150-cycle Illumina NextSeq 550 flow cell. On the authors' methods: Because the immunoSEQ output held only junctional sequences and lacked quality scores, the filtering could not match the filtering applied to full-length reads. To assign V/J genes and CDR3, sequences were annotated using PyIR, a Python wrapper for IgBLAST v1.9, with IMGT germline references. Reads were filtered out if the reads had weak V/J assignments (E-value above 1e-6), no CDR3, stop codons, out-of-frame junctions, or ambiguous translated residues. A V3J clonotype was defined by an identical inferred V gene, J gene, and CDR3 amino acid sequence. Percentage overlap between repertoires was calculated by dividing the number of shared unique clonotypes by the size of the smaller repertoire. Richness of each repertoire was evaluated using RTK rarefaction, the Chao1 estimator, and Recon v2.1 estimates of unobserved clonotypes. OLGA was used to compute generation probabilities for all TCRbeta clonotypes that the gDNA method yielded from a handful of donors. TCRdb took over this immuneACCESS table, retaining in-frame rearrangements with V and J assigned. Such tables are incomplete; in checked studies, under half of the missing clones stem from an unresolved V gene, and the remainder is unexplained. V and J calls and clone size are given by that table; D and trimming were obtained from the DNA. Counted in this sample were about 2.4 million clones; roughly 93% of them appeared once. Of the sample, approximately 0.37% is held by the ten largest clones.

The chain is assembled from TRBV19 and TRBJ1-2, and TRBD1 aligns with 8 junction nucleotides. The sequencing sample was made of naive CD4+ T cells from PBMCs. Explained via the paper, the cell subset or site label denotes: CD45RA+ positively selected. The sequence was obtained from a man between 18 and 29 years old in good health. Some clones in this sample may be carry-over from other donors' samples. DNA sequence: TGTGCCAGTACCCGACAGGGGAAAGGCTATGGCTACACCTTC. The translation is CASTRQGKGYGYTF.